This T cell receptor (beta chain) emerged from a study of ipilimumab plus nivolumab after autologous stem cell transplantation. TCRdb's copy holds only in-frame clones and misses some; the assay was immunoSEQ multiplex PCR. The profile shows around 84,000 clones, 83% of them singletons. Findings of the study overall: Authors suggest TCR repertoire, Treg phenotype and gut microbiota support further study.

Checkpoint therapy with ipilimumab 1 mg/kg began 14 to 28 days after transplant. Through week 26, nivolumab 3 mg/kg IV was given weeks 1, 4, 7, 10, then biweekly. Regarding this clone: Its antigen is not identified.

CDR1 is MNHEY, CDR2 SVGAGI, per germline. V was clipped by 11 bases and J by 0 bases, with 5 bases between them. This CDR3 has 11 amino acids. The source of this sequence is a male donor with diffuse large B-cell lymphoma. The J gene is TRBJ1-3, the V gene TRBV6-5; no clear D gene. The material sequenced was PBMCs, taken in a trial of ipilimumab plus nivolumab as post-transplant consolidation. CDR3 coding DNA: TGTGCCGGGAGCTCTGGAAACACCATATATTTT. As protein: CAGSSGNTIYF.